A single sample is the source of the 7 T cell receptor beta chains below, sequenced in a study of T-cell memory formation after mild COVID-19. TCRdb reprocessed the 5' RACE reads via MiXCR and lists one record per CDR3 protein. The data show some 210,000 distinct CDR3 sequences, under 12% seen once. The specimen sequenced was PBMCs or a T cell subset sorted from them (not recorded which). The receptors derive from a man between 18 and 29 years old who had mild COVID-19 (a few samples of this study predate the infection). Cell type and time point are not known.

At least ten counts were recorded for this clonotype. V gene TRBV5-6 combines with J gene TRBJ2-7; 8 bases are shared with TRBD2. The CDR3 length is 13 residues. The germline gives CDR1 SGHDT, CDR2 YYEEEE. The CDR3 DNA follows: TGTGCCAGCAGCTTGAAAGGACTAGCAAAACTCGGAGTC. This codes for CASSLKGLAKLGV.

There are many counts of this clonotype. The chain joins TRBV11-2 to TRBJ2-3; D remains unclear. CDR1 SGHAT and CDR2 FQNNGV come from the germline V gene. The CDR3 contains 15 residues. The V and J ends lost 0 bases and 6 bases respectively, with 13 bases between them. CDR3 amino acids: CASSLDSIQGDTQYF. The CDR3 DNA reads TGTGCCAGCAGCTTAGACAGCATACAAGGGGATACGCAGTATTTT. Based on the CDR3 plus reference TRBV11-2 and TRBJ2-3, the full variable domain is EAGVAQSPRYKIIEKRQSVAFWCNPISGHATLYWYQQILGQGPKLLIQFQNNGVVDDSQLPKDRFSAERLKGVDSTLKIQPAKLEDSAVYLCASSLDSIQGDTQYFGPGTRLTVL.

The V and J genes are TRBV5-1 and TRBJ2-3; the D is unclear. Trimming removed 1 base at V and 2 bases at J, with 11 bases between. This CDR3 contains 15 residues. From germline, CDR1 is SGHRS and CDR2 YFSETQ. The CDR3 DNA is TGCGCCAGCAGCTTGTTCCGGCGGAACACAGATACGCAGTATTTT. This encodes CASSLFRRNTDTQYF.

This clonotype was detected only a few times. J is TRBJ2-7 and V is TRBV5-1; 10 bases match TRBD2. The CDR3 totals 14 residues. The germline V gene encodes CDR1 SGHRS and CDR2 YFSETQ. Trimming at V came to 4 bases and at J to 2 bases, leaving 3 bases not matched to a gene. The CDR3 region has the DNA TGCGCCAGCAGCAAAGGACTAGCGGCCTACGAGCAGTACTTC. Amino acid sequence: CASSKGLAAYEQYF.

This clonotype was seen a few times. The chain couples TRBV4-1 to TRBJ2-1; 11 bases line up with TRBD2. Per germline, CDR1 MGHRA and CDR2 YSYEKL. Trimming at V came to 3 bases and at J to 9 bases, leaving 7 bases not matched to a gene. This CDR3 spans 15 amino acids. The DNA for the CDR3 is TGCGCCAGCAGCCAGTTAGCGGGGGGGCCCCGTGAGCAGTTCTTC. Translation gives CASSQLAGGPREQFF.

This clonotype turned up a few times. The V and J genes are TRBV5-1 and TRBJ2-5, with 13 bases aligning to TRBD2. The CDR3 spans 15 residues. The V gene end was trimmed by 3 bases and the J gene end by 5 bases; junction bases not matched to a gene: 4. CDR1 and CDR2 from the germline V gene are SGHRS and YFSETQ. The CDR3 nucleotides read TGCGCCAGCAGCTCCCAGGGACTAGCGGGGGAGACCCAGTACTTC. Translating gives CASSSQGLAGETQYF.

This chain connects TRBV11-2 to TRBJ2-7, with D unresolved. The CDR3 spans 13 residues. CDR1 and CDR2 from the germline V gene are SGHAT and FQNNGV. The V end lost 1 base, the J end lost 3 bases, and 7 bases lay between the germline ends. The CDR3 is CASSLGRNYEQYV. For the CDR3, the DNA is TGTGCCAGCAGCTTAGGACGGAACTACGAGCAGTACGTC.